This TCR beta chain was captured in a study of T cell responses to AZD1222 COVID-19 vaccine. The study, taken as a whole, reports: Nearly half of spike-specific TCRs reportedly target unmutated variant regions. Among vaccine-associated CD4 TCRs, coverage spanned spike, with dominance at 160-218 and 743-854. When two AZD1222 doses had been given, Spike-specific TCR breadth and depth rose. In a largely white British group with more females than males, clonal diversity was possibly underestimated.

V dropped 5 bases and J dropped 2; count of bases not matched to a gene: 6. The CDR3 spans 15 residues. Germline loops: CDR1 SGHNT, CDR2 YENEEA. On this clone: Its matching antigen is unknown.

The protocol was immunoSEQ multiplex PCR, while the TCRdb copy is restricted to in-frame clones and leaves out a portion. This sample has 150,000 to 200,000 clones, with roughly 91% found just once. This chain connects TRBV11-3 to TRBJ2-5; TRBD1 agrees at 9 bases. The specimen was peripheral blood, collected 28 days after the second AZD1222 dose. The clonotype comes from an adult who received the AZD1222 COVID-19 vaccine. The CDR3 coding sequence is TGTGCCAGCAGCCCCGGGACAGGGATACAAGAGACCCAGTACTTC. Its translation is CASSPGTGIQETQYF.